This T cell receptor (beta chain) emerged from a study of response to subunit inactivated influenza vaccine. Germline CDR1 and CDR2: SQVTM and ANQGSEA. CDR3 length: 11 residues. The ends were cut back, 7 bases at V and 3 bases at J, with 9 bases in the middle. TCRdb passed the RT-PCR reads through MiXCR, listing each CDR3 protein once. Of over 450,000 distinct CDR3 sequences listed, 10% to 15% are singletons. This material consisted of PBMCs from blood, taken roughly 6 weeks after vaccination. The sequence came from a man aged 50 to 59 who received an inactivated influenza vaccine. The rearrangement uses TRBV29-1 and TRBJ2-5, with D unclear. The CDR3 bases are TGCAGCGCTTGGACCGAAGAGACCCAGTACTTC. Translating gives CSAWTEETQYF.